This is a list of T cell receptor beta chains from one sample in a study of OX40 agonist ivuxolimab in advanced cancers. The method was immunoSEQ multiplex PCR; TCRdb's version includes in-frame clones alone and lacks a portion of them. The sample lists 65,000 or so clones, 85% occurring once. The sample was CD4+ or CD8+ T cells sorted from blood, taken in a trial of the OX40 agonist ivuxolimab. The source is an adult with an advanced solid tumor such as melanoma, head and neck, liver or kidney cancer. CDR3s include the opening cysteine and the closing phenylalanine or tryptophan. D genes are given only for firm matches. Size is stated for part of the rows, as once, few or many counts, or as a class when the clone is expanded.

abundance	d_gene	v_gene	j_gene	CDR3aa	CDR3nt
-	TRBD1	TRBV9	TRBJ2-2	CASSEVDRVTGELFF	TGTGCCAGCAGCGAGGTGGACAGGGTAACCGGGGAGCTGTTTTTT
many	-	TRBV5-1	TRBJ2-2	CASSWDTANTGELFF	TGCGCCAGCAGCTGGGACACGGCGAACACCGGGGAGCTGTTTTTT
-	-	TRBV6-1	TRBJ2-7	CASSEAGPNEQYF	TGTGCCAGCAGTGAAGCAGGTCCGAACGAGCAGTACTTC
-	-	TRBV10-3	TRBJ1-1	CAISGDMNTEAFF	TGTGCCATCTCGGGGGACATGAACACTGAAGCTTTCTTT
-	-	TRBV5-5	TRBJ1-4	CASSLDRSATNEKLFF	TGTGCCAGCAGCTTGGACAGGAGTGCAACTAATGAAAAACTGTTTTTT
-	-	TRBV11-2	TRBJ2-1	CASSFLGGGAYNEQFF	TGTGCCAGCAGCTTCCTTGGGGGCGGGGCCTACAATGAGCAGTTCTTC
-	TRBD2	TRBV2	TRBJ2-2	CASSREGRSGELFF	TGTGCCTCGTCCCGGGAGGGACGGAGCGGGGAGCTGTTTTTT
-	TRBD2	TRBV6-1	TRBJ2-5	CASSEARGTRTETQYF	TGTGCCAGCAGTGAAGCGCGGGGGACTAGAACGGAGACCCAGTACTTC
-	TRBD2	TRBV27	TRBJ2-7	CASSLLAGGVEQYF	TGTGCCAGCAGTTTGCTTGCGGGGGGGGTCGAGCAGTACTTC
-	-	TRBV11-3	TRBJ2-3	CASSYSYIRTDTQYF	TGTGCCAGCAGCTACTCTTATATCCGCACAGATACGCAGTATTTT
-	TRBD1	TRBV27	TRBJ2-5	CASSKNRGETQYF	TGTGCCAGCAGTAAGAACAGGGGCGAGACCCAGTACTTC
once	TRBD2	TRBV6-6	TRBJ2-3	CASSYSGGGTQYF	TGTGCCAGCAGTTACTCTGGGGGAGGGACGCAGTATTTT
once	-	TRBV9	TRBJ2-6	CASSKGALLGSSGANVLTF	TGTGCCAGCAGCAAAGGGGCCCTTCTGGGTAGCTCTGGGGCCAACGTCCTGACTTTC
once	-	TRBV2	TRBJ2-5	CASTQSRQETQYF	TGTGCCAGCACGCAGTCACGGCAAGAGACCCAGTACTTC
-	TRBD1	TRBV7-3	TRBJ2-1	CASSSRQGYNEQFF	TGTGCCAGCAGCTCCCGACAGGGGTACAATGAGCAGTTCTTC
once	-	TRBV7-3	TRBJ2-1	CASSTGGGIGNEQFF	TGTGCCAGCTCCACCGGGGGTGGGATTGGGAATGAGCAGTTCTTC
few	TRBD1	TRBV2	TRBJ1-1	CASSGDRRGSTEAFF	TGTGCCAGCAGTGGGGACAGGAGAGGTAGCACTGAAGCTTTCTTT
-	TRBD2	TRBV11-2	TRBJ2-3	CASSLGVTSWNTQYF	TGTGCCAGCAGCTTAGGCGTGACTAGCTGGAATACGCAGTATTTT
-	-	TRBV10-3	TRBJ2-6	CAISEVGAGGANVLTF	TGTGCCATCAGTGAGGTAGGGGCTGGTGGGGCCAACGTCCTGACTTTC
-	TRBD2	TRBV6-6	TRBJ2-7	CASSYSWRASGSEQYF	TGTGCCAGCAGTTACTCATGGAGGGCTAGCGGGAGCGAGCAGTACTTC
-	-	TRBV11-2	TRBJ2-1	CASSSPGTSFNEQFF	TGTGCCAGCAGCTCTCCGGGGACGAGCTTCAATGAGCAGTTCTTC
-	TRBD1	TRBV27	TRBJ2-1	CASGGDRVTEQFF	TGTGCCAGCGGGGGGGACAGGGTAACCGAGCAGTTCTTC
-	TRBD2	TRBV28	TRBJ2-2	CASSLLAVGTGELFF	TGTGCCAGCAGCTTACTAGCGGTTGGCACCGGGGAGCTGTTTTTT
-	-	TRBV7-2	TRBJ2-1	CASSLDRTAINEQFF	TGTGCCAGCAGCTTAGATAGGACAGCGATCAATGAGCAGTTCTTC
-	-	TRBV7-2	TRBJ2-7	CASSLEVSDPYEQYF	TGTGCCAGCAGCTTAGAGGTTAGCGATCCCTACGAGCAGTACTTC
-	-	TRBV7-8	TRBJ1-1	CASSLGGDTEAFF	TGTGCCAGCAGCTTAGGAGGGGACACTGAAGCTTTCTTT
-	TRBD1	TRBV6-1	TRBJ1-1	CASSDRDSTEAFF	TGTGCCAGCAGTGACCGGGACAGCACTGAAGCTTTCTTT
-	-	TRBV6-5	TRBJ2-7	CASRISGSYEQYF	TGTGCCAGCAGGATTAGCGGCTCCTACGAGCAGTACTTC
-	-	TRBV7-8	TRBJ2-1	CASSLLGGTDNEQFF	TGTGCCAGCAGCTTATTAGGGGGGACCGACAATGAGCAGTTCTTC
-	-	TRBV19	TRBJ1-1	CASSMGPTEAFF	TGTGCCAGTAGTATGGGACCGACTGAAGCTTTCTTT
once	-	TRBV6-5	TRBJ2-7	CASSYSWRGGAEQYF	TGTGCCAGCAGTTACTCTTGGCGGGGAGGTGCCGAGCAGTACTTC
-	-	TRBV10-2	TRBJ2-5	CASVSGGQGTQYF	TGCGCCAGCGTGAGTGGGGGGCAGGGGACCCAGTACTTC
few	-	TRBV7-9	TRBJ2-7	CASSRQNYEQYF	TGTGCCAGCAGCCGACAGAACTACGAGCAGTACTTC
-	-	TRBV5-1	TRBJ2-3	CASSYLEGTDTQYF	TGCGCCAGCAGCTACCTAGAGGGCACAGATACGCAGTATTTT
-	-	TRBV6-5	TRBJ1-1	CASSYLGGGTEAFF	TGTGCCAGCAGTTACTTGGGGGGAGGCACTGAAGCTTTCTTT
-	-	TRBV21-1	TRBJ1-5	CASSKRDDLDSLTQPQHF	TGTGCCAGCAGCAAAAGGGACGATCTTGACAGTCTGACGCAGCCCCAGCATTTT
-	-	TRBV9	TRBJ2-5	CASSVTDGRQETQYF	TGTGCCAGCAGCGTTACTGATGGGCGGCAAGAGACCCAGTACTTC
-	-	TRBV9	TRBJ2-2	CASSPRPLDSGELFF	TGTGCCAGCAGCCCACGCCCACTAGACTCCGGGGAGCTGTTTTTT
-	-	TRBV28	TRBJ1-2	CASSLPQIYGYTF	TGTGCCAGCAGCTTGCCGCAGATCTATGGCTACACCTTC
-	-	TRBV28	TRBJ1-5	CASSKGGSNQPQHF	TGTGCCAGCAGTAAAGGAGGTAGCAATCAGCCCCAGCATTTT
-	-	TRBV5-1	TRBJ2-7	CASSWQGPEQYF	TGCGCCAGCAGCTGGCAGGGGCCCGAGCAGTACTTC